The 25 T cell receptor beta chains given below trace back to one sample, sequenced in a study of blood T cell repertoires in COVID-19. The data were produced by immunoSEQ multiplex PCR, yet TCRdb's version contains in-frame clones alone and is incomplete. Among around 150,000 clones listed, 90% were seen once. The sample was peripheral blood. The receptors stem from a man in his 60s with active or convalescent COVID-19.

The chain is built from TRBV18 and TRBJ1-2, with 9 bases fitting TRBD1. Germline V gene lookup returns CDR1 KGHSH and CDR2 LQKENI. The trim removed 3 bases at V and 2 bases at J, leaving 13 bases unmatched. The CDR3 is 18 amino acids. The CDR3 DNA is TGTGCCAGCTCACCGTTCGGGACAGGGCTTTCATTGAACTATGGCTACACCTTC. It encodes CASSPFGTGLSLNYGYTF.

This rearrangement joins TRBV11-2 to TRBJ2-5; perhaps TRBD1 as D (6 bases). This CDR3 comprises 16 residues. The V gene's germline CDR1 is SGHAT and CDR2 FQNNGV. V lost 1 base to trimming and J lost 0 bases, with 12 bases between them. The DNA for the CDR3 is TGTGCCAGCAGCTTAGTAGCAGGGGAGTACCAAGAGACCCAGTACTTC. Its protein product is CASSLVAGEYQETQYF.

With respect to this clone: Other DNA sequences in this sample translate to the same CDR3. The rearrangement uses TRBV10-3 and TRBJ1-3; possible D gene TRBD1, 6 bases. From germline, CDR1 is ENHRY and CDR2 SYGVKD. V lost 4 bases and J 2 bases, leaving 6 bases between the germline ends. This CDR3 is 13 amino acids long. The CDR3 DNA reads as TGTGCCATCAGTGGGACAGCTGGAAACACCATATATTTT. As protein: CAISGTAGNTIYF.

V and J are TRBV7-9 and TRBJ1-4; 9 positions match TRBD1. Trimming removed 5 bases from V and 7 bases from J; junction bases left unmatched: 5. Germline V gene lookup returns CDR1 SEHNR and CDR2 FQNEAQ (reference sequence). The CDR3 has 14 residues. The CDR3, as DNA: TGTGCCAGCAGCAAACAGGGGGCGGGTGAAAAACTGTTTTTT. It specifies CASSKQGAGEKLFF.

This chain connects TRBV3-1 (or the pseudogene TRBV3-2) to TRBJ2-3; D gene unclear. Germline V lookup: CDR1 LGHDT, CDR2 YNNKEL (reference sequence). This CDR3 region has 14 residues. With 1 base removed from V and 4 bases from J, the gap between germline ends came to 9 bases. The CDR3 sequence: CASSQVPSPDTQYF. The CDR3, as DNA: TGTGCCAGCAGCCAAGTCCCGTCTCCAGATACGCAGTATTTT.

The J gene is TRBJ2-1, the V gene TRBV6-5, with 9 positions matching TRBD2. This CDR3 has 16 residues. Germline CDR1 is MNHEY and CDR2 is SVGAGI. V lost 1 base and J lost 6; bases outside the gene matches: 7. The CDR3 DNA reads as TGTGCCAGCAGTTACTTTGGACTAGCGTTCCGCAATGAGCAGTTCTTC. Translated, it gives CASSYFGLAFRNEQFF.

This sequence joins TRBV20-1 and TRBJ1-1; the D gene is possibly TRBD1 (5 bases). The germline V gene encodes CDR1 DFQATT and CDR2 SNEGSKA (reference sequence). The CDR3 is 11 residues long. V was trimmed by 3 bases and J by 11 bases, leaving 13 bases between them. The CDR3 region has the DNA TGCAGTGCTAGGGCCGACCCAGGGGCTTTCTTT. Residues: CSARADPGAFF.

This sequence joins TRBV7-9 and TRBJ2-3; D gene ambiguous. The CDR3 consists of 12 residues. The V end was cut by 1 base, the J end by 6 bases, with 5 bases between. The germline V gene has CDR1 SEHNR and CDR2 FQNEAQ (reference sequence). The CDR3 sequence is CASSLVSDTQYF. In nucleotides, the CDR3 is TGTGCCAGCAGCTTAGTCTCCGATACGCAGTATTTT.

DNA for the CDR3: TGTGCCAGCACCAGACTAGCGGGTACCTACAATGAGCAGTTCTTC. As protein: CASTRLAGTYNEQFF. The chain is built from TRBV2 and TRBJ2-1; 10 bases align to TRBD2. The J segment lost 2 bases and the V segment lost 7 bases, leaving 5 bases of the junction unmatched. CDR1 and CDR2 from the germline V gene are SNHLY and FYNNEI. The CDR3 is 15 residues long.

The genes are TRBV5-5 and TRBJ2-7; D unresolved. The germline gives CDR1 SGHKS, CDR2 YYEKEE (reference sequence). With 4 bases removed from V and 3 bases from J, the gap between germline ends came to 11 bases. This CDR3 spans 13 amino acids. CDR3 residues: CASSDRTDYEQYF. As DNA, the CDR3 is TGTGCCAGCAGCGACCGTACAGACTACGAGCAGTACTTC.

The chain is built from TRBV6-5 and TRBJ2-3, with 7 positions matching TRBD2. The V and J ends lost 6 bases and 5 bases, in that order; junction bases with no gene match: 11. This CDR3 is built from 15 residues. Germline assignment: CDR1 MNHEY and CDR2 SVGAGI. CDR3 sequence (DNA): TGTGCCAGCAGCCCAAACGGGGGGATCGGAGATACGCAGTATTTT. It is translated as CASSPNGGIGDTQYF.

CDR3 in amino acids: CASSWGTSGVQEQFF. Here the CDR3 DNA reads TGCGCCAGCAGCTGGGGGACTAGCGGGGTCCAGGAGCAGTTCTTC. The chain is built from TRBV5-1 and TRBJ2-1; 13 bases are shared with TRBD2. V lost 3 bases to trimming and J lost 10 bases; unmatched junction nucleotides: 7. This CDR3 has 15 residues. Germline lookup yields CDR1 SGHRS and CDR2 YFSETQ. The whole variable domain, filled in from reference TRBV5-1 and TRBJ2-1, reads KAGVTQTPRYLIKTRGQQVTLSCSPISGHRSVSWYQQTPGQGLQFLFEYFSETQRNKGNFPGRFSGRQFSNSRSEMNVSTLELGDSALYLCASSWGTSGVQEQFFGPGTRLTVL.

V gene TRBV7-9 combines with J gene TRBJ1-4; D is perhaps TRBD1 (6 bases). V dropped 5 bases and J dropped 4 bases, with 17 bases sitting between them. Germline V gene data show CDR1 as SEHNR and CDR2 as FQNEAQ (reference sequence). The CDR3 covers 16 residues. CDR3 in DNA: TGTGCCAGCAGCCCGACCGAGACAGGTTTTAATGAAAAACTGTTTTTT. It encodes CASSPTETGFNEKLFF.

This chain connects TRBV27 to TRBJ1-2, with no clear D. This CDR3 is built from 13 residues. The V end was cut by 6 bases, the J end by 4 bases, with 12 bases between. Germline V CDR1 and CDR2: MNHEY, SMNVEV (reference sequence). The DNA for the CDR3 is TGTGCCAGCAGGGACCTTGGGAGCTATGGCTACACCTTC. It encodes CASRDLGSYGYTF.

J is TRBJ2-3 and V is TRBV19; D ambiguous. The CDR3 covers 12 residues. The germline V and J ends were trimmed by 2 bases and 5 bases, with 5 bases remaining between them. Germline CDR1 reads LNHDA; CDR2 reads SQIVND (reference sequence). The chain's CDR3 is CASSITRDTQYF. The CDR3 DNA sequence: TGTGCCAGTAGTATAACGAGAGATACGCAGTATTTT.

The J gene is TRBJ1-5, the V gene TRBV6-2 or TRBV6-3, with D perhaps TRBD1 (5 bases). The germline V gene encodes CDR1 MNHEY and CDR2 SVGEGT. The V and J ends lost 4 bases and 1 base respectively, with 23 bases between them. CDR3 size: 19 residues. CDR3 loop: CASSFSATDTIPSNQPQHF. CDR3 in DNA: TGTGCCAGCAGTTTCTCCGCGACAGATACCATCCCCAGCAATCAGCCCCAGCATTTT.

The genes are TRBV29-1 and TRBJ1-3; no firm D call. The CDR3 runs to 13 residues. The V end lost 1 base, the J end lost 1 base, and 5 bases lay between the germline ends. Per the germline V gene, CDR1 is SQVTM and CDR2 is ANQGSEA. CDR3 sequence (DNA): TGCAGCGTTGAAGTGTCGTCTGGAAACACCATATATTTT. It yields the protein CSVEVSSGNTIYF.

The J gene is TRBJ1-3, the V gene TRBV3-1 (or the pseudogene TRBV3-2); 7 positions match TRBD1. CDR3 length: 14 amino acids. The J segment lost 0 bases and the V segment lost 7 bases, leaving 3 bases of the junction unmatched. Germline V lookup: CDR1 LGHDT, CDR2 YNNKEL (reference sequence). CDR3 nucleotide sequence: TGTGCCAGCATCGGGACAGACTCTGGAAACACCATATATTTT. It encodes CASIGTDSGNTIYF.

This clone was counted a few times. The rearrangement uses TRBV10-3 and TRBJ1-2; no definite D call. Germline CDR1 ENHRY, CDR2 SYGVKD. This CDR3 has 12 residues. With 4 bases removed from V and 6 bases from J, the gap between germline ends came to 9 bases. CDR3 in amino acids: CAISAAEDGYTF. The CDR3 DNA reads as TGTGCCATCAGTGCCGCGGAGGATGGCTACACCTTC.

CDR3 amino acids: CASSPTSGQGAETQYF. CDR3 nucleotides: TGTGCCAGCAGCCCGACATCGGGACAGGGAGCAGAGACCCAGTACTTC. The chain links TRBV3-1 (or the pseudogene TRBV3-2) to TRBJ2-5; 9 nucleotides line up with TRBD1. Germline V lookup: CDR1 LGHDT, CDR2 YNNKEL (reference sequence). The CDR3 covers 16 residues. Trimming took 4 bases from V and 4 from J; bases not matched to a gene: 10.

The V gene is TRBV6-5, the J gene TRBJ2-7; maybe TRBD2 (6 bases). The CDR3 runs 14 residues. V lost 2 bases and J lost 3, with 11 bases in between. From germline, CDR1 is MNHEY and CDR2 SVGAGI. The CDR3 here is CASSYGAGFYEQYF. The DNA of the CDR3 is TGTGCCAGCAGTTACGGGGCGGGATTCTACGAGCAGTACTTC.

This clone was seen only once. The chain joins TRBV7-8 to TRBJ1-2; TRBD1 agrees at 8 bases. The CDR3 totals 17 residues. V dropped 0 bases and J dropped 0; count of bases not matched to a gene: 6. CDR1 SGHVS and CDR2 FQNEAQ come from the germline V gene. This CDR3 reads CASSLAPDRVANYGYTF. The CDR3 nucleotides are TGTGCCAGCAGCTTAGCCCCGGACAGGGTAGCTAACTATGGCTACACCTTC. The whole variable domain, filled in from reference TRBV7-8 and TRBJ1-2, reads GAGVSQSPRYKVAKRGQDVALRCDPISGHVSLFWYQQALGQGPEFLTYFQNEAQLDKSGLPSDRFFAERPEGSVSTLKIQRTQQEDSAVYLCASSLAPDRVANYGYTFGSGTRLTVV.

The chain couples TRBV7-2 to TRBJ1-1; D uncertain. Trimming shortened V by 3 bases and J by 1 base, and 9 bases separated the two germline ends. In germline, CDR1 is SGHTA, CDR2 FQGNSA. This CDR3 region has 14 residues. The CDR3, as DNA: TGTGCCAGCAGCTTCGGGGTCGGGAACACTGAAGCTTTCTTT. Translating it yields CASSFGVGNTEAFF.

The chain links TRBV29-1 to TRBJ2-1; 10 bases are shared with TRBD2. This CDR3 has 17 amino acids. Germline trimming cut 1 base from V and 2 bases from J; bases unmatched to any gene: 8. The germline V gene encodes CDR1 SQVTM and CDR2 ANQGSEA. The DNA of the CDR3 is TGCAGCGTTGAAGGCATGCGGCTAGCGGGAGCCTACAATGAGCAGTTCTTC. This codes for CSVEGMRLAGAYNEQFF.

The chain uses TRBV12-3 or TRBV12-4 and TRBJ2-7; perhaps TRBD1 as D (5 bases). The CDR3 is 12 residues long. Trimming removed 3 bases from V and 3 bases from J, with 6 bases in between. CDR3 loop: CASSLDNYEQYF. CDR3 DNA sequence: TGTGCCAGCAGTTTGGACAACTACGAGCAGTACTTC.